This T cell receptor beta chain derives from a study of blood T cell repertoires in COVID-19. Overall study: COVID-19 samples from acute and convalescent phases originated in the United States, Italy and Spain. PBMCs, B-cell-depleted T cells, or T cells were the source of the cDNA or gDNA that made up the material.

Germline CDR1 and CDR2: SGHNT and YYREEE (reference sequence). This CDR3 is built from 15 residues. In the original workflow: Reference gene primer amplification yielded estimated nucleated cell counts. Libraries were prepared by immunoSEQ multiplex PCR; TCRdb keeps only in-frame clonotypes and omits some of them. For V, J and clone size, that table is used; D and trimming come from the DNA. The table has some 230,000 clones, 86% seen once. Comments on this clone: At one end the junction does not follow the germline gene, possibly because of a read error.

The chain has TRBV5-4 and TRBJ2-3; D gene ambiguous. The sequencing input was peripheral blood. The clonotype comes from a man between 25 and 39 years old who had recovered from COVID-19. The CDR3, as DNA: TGTGCCAGCAGTTTGGGATGGGCCCAAACAGATACGCAGTATTTT. Protein: CASSLGWAQTDTQYF.